This TCR beta chain derives from a study of blood T cell repertoires in COVID-19. Study-wide background: Samples representing acute and convalescent COVID-19 were sourced from the United States, Italy and Spain.

This clone was seen once. Clones were sequenced by immunoSEQ multiplex PCR, and TCRdb holds only the in-frame ones, with some missing. The sample contains over 200,000 clones, 91% of which appear only once. CDR1 is ENHRY, CDR2 SYGVKD, per germline. V lost 3 bases and J 1 base, leaving 9 bases between the germline ends. This CDR3 region has 14 residues. This TCR derives from a person aged 18 to 30 with COVID-19, enrolled during active disease. The chain is built from TRBV10-3 and TRBJ1-1; D is perhaps TRBD1 (5 bases). The sample taken for sequencing was peripheral blood. The CDR3 reads CAISEGEWNTEAFF. CDR3 bases: TGTGCCATCAGTGAAGGGGAATGGAACACTGAAGCTTTCTTT.